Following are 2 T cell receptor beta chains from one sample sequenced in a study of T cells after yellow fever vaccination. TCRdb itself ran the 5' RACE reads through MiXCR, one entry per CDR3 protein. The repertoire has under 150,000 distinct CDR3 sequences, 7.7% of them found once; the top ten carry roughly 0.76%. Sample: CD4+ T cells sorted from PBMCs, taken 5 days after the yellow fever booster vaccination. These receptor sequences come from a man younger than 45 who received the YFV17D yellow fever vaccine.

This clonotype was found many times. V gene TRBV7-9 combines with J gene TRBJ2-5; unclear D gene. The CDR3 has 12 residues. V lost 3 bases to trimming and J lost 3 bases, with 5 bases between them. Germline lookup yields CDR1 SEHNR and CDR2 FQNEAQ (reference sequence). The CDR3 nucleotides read TGTGCCAGCAGCTTCTCCAAAGAGACCCAGTACTTC. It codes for CASSFSKETQYF.

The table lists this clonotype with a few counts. The CDR3 DNA is TGTGCCAGCTCACCGGGACAGGTTTCCTACAATGAGCAGTTCTTC. Its protein product is CASSPGQVSYNEQFF. V usage is TRBV18 and J usage is TRBJ2-1; TRBD1 matches 8 bases. The germline V gene has CDR1 KGHSH and CDR2 LQKENI. Unmatched junction bases numbered 2, after V lost 3 bases and J lost 1 base. The CDR3 runs to 15 residues.